This note documents a single T cell receptor (beta chain) sequence. What it binds is unknown. This sample stems from a study of shared clonotypes between healthy human individuals. About the study: Three CD4 naive, three CD4 memory, two CD8 naive and one CD8 memory plate were used per donor. Study outcomes and limitations: The sharing of about 5.3% of naive CD4 clonotypes was seen across a handful of donors.

J was trimmed by 5 bases and V by 8 bases; bases with no gene match: 10. Looked up from germline, CDR1 is WNHNN and CDR2 is SYGVQD (reference sequence). This CDR3 is built from 14 residues. The donors were adults (healthy and HIV-negative) with no recent acute infections or vaccinations. Clones were sequenced by immunoSEQ multiplex PCR, and TCRdb holds only the in-frame ones, with some missing. The sample holds some 2.4 million clones; roughly 93% are singletons and the top ten take 0.36%. The sequence was obtained from a man younger than 30 in good health. Some clones in this sample may be carry-over from other donors' samples. The rearrangement links TRBV10-1 to TRBJ1-1, with TRBD1 matching 8 bases. Sequencing input: naive CD4+ T cells from PBMCs. Subset: CD45RA+ positively selected. CDR3 sequence (DNA): TGCGCCAGCCGTAGGCAGGGGGCGGGTACTGAAGCTTTCTTT. Translated: CASRRQGAGTEAFF.